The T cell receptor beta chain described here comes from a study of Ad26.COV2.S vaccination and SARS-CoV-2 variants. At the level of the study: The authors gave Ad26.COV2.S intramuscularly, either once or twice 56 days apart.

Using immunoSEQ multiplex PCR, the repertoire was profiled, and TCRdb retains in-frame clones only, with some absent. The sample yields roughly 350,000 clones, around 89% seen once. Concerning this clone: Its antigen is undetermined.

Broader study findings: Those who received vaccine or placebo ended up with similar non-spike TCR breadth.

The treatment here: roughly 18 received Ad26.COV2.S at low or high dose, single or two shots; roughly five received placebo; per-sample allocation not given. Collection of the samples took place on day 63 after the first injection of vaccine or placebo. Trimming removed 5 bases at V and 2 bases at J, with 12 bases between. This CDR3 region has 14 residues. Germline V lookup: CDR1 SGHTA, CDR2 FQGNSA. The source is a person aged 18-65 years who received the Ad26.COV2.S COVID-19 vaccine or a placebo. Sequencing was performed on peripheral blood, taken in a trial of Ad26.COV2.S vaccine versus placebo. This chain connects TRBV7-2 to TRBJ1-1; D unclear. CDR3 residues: CASSHATRNTEAFF. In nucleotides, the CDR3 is TGTGCCAGCAGCCATGCGACCCGTAACACTGAAGCTTTCTTT. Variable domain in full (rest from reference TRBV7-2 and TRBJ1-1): GAGVSQSPSNKVTEKGKDVELRCDPISGHTALYWYRQSLGQGLEFLIYFQGNSAPDKSGLPSDRFSAERTGGSVSTLTIQRTQQEDSAVYLCASSHATRNTEAFFGQGTRLTVV.